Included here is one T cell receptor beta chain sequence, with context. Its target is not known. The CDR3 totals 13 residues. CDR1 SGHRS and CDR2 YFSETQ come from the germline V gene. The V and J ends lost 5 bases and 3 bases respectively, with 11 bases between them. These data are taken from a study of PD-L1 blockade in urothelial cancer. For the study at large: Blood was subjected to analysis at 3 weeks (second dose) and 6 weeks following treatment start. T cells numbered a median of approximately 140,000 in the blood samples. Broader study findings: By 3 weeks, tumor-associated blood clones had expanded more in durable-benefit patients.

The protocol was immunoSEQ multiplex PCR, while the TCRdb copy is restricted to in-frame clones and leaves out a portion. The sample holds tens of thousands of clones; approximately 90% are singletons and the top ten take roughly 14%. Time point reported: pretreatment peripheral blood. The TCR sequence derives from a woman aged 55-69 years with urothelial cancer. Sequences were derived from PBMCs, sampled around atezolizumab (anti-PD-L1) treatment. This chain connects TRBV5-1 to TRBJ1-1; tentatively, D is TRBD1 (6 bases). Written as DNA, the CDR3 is TGCGCCAGCAGGACTACAGGGTACACTGAAGCTTTCTTT. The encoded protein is CASRTTGYTEAFF.